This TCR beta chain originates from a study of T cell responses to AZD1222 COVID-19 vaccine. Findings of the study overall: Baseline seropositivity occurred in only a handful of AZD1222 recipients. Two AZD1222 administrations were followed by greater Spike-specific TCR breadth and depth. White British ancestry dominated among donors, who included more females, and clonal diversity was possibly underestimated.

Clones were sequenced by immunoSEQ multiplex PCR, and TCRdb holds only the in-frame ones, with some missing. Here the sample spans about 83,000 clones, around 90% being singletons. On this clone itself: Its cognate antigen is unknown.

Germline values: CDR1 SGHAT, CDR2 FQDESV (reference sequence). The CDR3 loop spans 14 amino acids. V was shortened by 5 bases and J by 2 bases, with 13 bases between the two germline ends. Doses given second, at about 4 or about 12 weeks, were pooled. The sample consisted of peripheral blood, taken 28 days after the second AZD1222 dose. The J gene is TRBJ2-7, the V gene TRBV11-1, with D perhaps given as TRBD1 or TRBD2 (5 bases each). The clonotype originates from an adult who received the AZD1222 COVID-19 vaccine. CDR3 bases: TGTGCCAGCAGCCGAGAGGGCAGGGCCTACGAGCAGTACTTC. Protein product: CASSREGRAYEQYF.